The rows below give T cell receptor beta chains drawn from one sample of a study of beta chain features in type 1 diabetes. Profiled with immunoSEQ multiplex PCR; TCRdb holds only in-frame clones, not every one. The sample gives about 900,000 clones, about a sixth of which show up once; 0.02% to 0.03% is in the top ten. What was sequenced was naive CD4+ T cells from blood. These receptors were collected from a woman aged 18-30 years in good health. The CDR3 runs from the conserved cysteine through the conserved F or W. Fields, in order: J gene, D gene, V gene, clone size, CDR3 DNA, CDR3 protein. A D gene is named only where the DNA matches it firmly. Clone size is given for some rows only: seen once, a few or many times, or a class if the clone is expanded.

J gene: TRBJ2-3; D gene: TRBD1; V gene: TRBV6-5; clone size: .; CDR3 DNA: TGTGCCAGCAGGGGGACAGCTAGCACAGATACGCAGTATTTT; CDR3 protein: CASRGTASTDTQYF
J gene: TRBJ1-1; D gene: .; V gene: TRBV7-2; clone size: .; CDR3 DNA: TGTGCCAGCAGCTTAGGGTACAGGGACGCTTTCTTT; CDR3 protein: CASSLGYRDAFF
J gene: TRBJ2-2; D gene: TRBD2; V gene: TRBV6-5; clone size: few; CDR3 DNA: TGTGCCAGCAGTTCTCACGGACTAGCTGGCGGGGAGCTGTTTTTT; CDR3 protein: CASSSHGLAGGELFF
J gene: TRBJ2-5; D gene: TRBD2; V gene: TRBV4-3; clone size: few; CDR3 DNA: TGCGCCAGCAGCCAATCGATAGCGGGAGTCTCAGAGACCCAGTACTTC; CDR3 protein: CASSQSIAGVSETQYF
J gene: TRBJ2-4; D gene: .; V gene: TRBV7-8; clone size: few; CDR3 DNA: TGTGCCAGCAGCTTAGGCCGGGAGAGTGGGGCCAAAAACATTCAGTACTTC; CDR3 protein: CASSLGRESGAKNIQYF
J gene: TRBJ1-4; D gene: .; V gene: TRBV6-1; clone size: few; CDR3 DNA: TGTGCCAGCAGTGATTTTGAAAAACTGTTTTTT; CDR3 protein: CASSDFEKLFF
J gene: TRBJ2-7; D gene: .; V gene: TRBV15; clone size: few; CDR3 DNA: TGTGCCACCAGCCGGGGCAACTACGAGCAGTACTTC; CDR3 protein: CATSRGNYEQYF
J gene: TRBJ2-1; D gene: .; V gene: TRBV5-1; clone size: few; CDR3 DNA: TGCGCCAGCAGCTCCTCTTGGAGGGTTGAGCAGTTCTTC; CDR3 protein: CASSSSWRVEQFF
J gene: TRBJ1-4; D gene: TRBD1; V gene: TRBV27; clone size: few; CDR3 DNA: TGTGCCAGCAGGGCGGACAGGATTAATGAAAAACTGTTTTTT; CDR3 protein: CASRADRINEKLFF
J gene: TRBJ2-7; D gene: TRBD1; V gene: TRBV6-5; clone size: .; CDR3 DNA: TGTGCCAGCAGACCTCCGGGACAGGGTTCCTACGAGCAGTACTTC; CDR3 protein: CASRPPGQGSYEQYF
J gene: TRBJ2-5; D gene: TRBD2; V gene: TRBV29-1; clone size: few; CDR3 DNA: TGCAGCGTTGCGCGAGGGACTAGCGGCGGAGAGACCCAGTACTTC; CDR3 protein: CSVARGTSGGETQYF
J gene: TRBJ1-1; D gene: .; V gene: TRBV27; clone size: few; CDR3 DNA: TGTGCCAGCAGTCAGGTTGGGAACACTGAAGCTTTCTTT; CDR3 protein: CASSQVGNTEAFF
J gene: TRBJ1-2; D gene: .; V gene: TRBV2; clone size: .; CDR3 DNA: TGTGCCAGCAGTGCAGAAACTTCCTTCTATGGCTACACCTTC; CDR3 protein: CASSAETSFYGYTF
J gene: TRBJ2-7; D gene: TRBD2; V gene: TRBV14; clone size: .; CDR3 DNA: TGTGCCAGCAGCCAAGCACTAGCGGGATATGACGAGCAGTACTTC; CDR3 protein: CASSQALAGYDEQYF
J gene: TRBJ2-1; D gene: TRBD1; V gene: TRBV18; clone size: .; CDR3 DNA: TGTGCCAGCTCATCCCGACAGGGGCCCTACAATGAGCAGTTCTTC; CDR3 protein: CASSSRQGPYNEQFF
J gene: TRBJ2-5; D gene: TRBD1; V gene: TRBV9; clone size: few; CDR3 DNA: TGTGCCAGCAGCGGACAGGGCCAGGGAGAGACCCAGTACTTC; CDR3 protein: CASSGQGQGETQYF
J gene: TRBJ2-1; D gene: TRBD1; V gene: TRBV4-2; clone size: .; CDR3 DNA: TGTGCCAGCAGCCAAGATGGTTGGGGGACAGCTAACAATGAGCAGTTCTTC; CDR3 protein: CASSQDGWGTANNEQFF
J gene: TRBJ2-7; D gene: .; V gene: TRBV10-3; clone size: .; CDR3 DNA: TGTGCCACCGGACTAACACCCTACGAGCAGTACTTC; CDR3 protein: CATGLTPYEQYF
J gene: TRBJ2-3; D gene: .; V gene: TRBV5-1; clone size: few; CDR3 DNA: TGCGCCAGCAGCTTGCCTAGCACAGATACGCAGTATTTT; CDR3 protein: CASSLPSTDTQYF
J gene: TRBJ2-5; D gene: .; V gene: TRBV19; clone size: .; CDR3 DNA: TGTGCCAGTAGTAAGGGGGAGGGGTGGACCCAGTACTTC; CDR3 protein: CASSKGEGWTQYF
J gene: TRBJ2-3; D gene: .; V gene: TRBV2; clone size: few; CDR3 DNA: TGTGCCAGCAGAGTTGGGGCTAGCACAGATACGCAGTATTTT; CDR3 protein: CASRVGASTDTQYF
J gene: TRBJ2-1; D gene: TRBD1; V gene: TRBV7-9; clone size: .; CDR3 DNA: TGTGCCAGCAGCTTCCGGGACAGGGATAATGAGCAGTTCTTC; CDR3 protein: CASSFRDRDNEQFF
J gene: TRBJ2-5; D gene: TRBD1; V gene: TRBV6-1; clone size: once; CDR3 DNA: TGTGCCACCAGACAGGGGGCCCGGGAGACCCAGTACTTC; CDR3 protein: CATRQGARETQYF
J gene: TRBJ2-5; D gene: .; V gene: TRBV4-3; clone size: .; CDR3 DNA: TGCGCCAGCAGCCAGACGCCGGGACTCATAGGGTTAATGGGGGAGACCCAGTACTTC; CDR3 protein: CASSQTPGLIGLMGETQYF
J gene: TRBJ2-3; D gene: TRBD2; V gene: TRBV7-2; clone size: .; CDR3 DNA: TGTGCCAGCAGCTTAGTCTTGACCCGGGAGGGGGGAGATACGCAGTATTTT; CDR3 protein: CASSLVLTREGGDTQYF
J gene: TRBJ2-3; D gene: .; V gene: TRBV27; clone size: .; CDR3 DNA: TGTGCCAGCACCTACCCAAGGGGGAGAAGCACAGATACGCAGTATTTT; CDR3 protein: CASTYPRGRSTDTQYF
J gene: TRBJ1-2; D gene: .; V gene: TRBV7-2; clone size: once; CDR3 DNA: TGTGCCAGCAACCTCGATGGCTACACCTTC; CDR3 protein: CASNLDGYTF
J gene: TRBJ2-7; D gene: TRBD2; V gene: TRBV18; clone size: few; CDR3 DNA: TGTGCCAGCTCACCATTCGGACTAGCGAACGGCTACGAGCAGTACTTC; CDR3 protein: CASSPFGLANGYEQYF
J gene: TRBJ2-6; D gene: .; V gene: TRBV7-2; clone size: .; CDR3 DNA: TGTGCCAGCAGCTCCAGGTGGCTAGCTGGGGCCAACGTCCTGACTTTC; CDR3 protein: CASSSRWLAGANVLTF
J gene: TRBJ2-7; D gene: TRBD2; V gene: TRBV11-2; clone size: .; CDR3 DNA: TGTGCCAGCAGCGGCGCGGGAGCGGGAGTCTACGAGCAGTACTTC; CDR3 protein: CASSGAGAGVYEQYF
J gene: TRBJ2-5; D gene: .; V gene: TRBV9; clone size: once; CDR3 DNA: TGTGCCAGCAGCCGCAGGGTCGGGGAGACCCAGTACTTC; CDR3 protein: CASSRRVGETQYF
J gene: TRBJ1-4; D gene: .; V gene: TRBV7-9; clone size: .; CDR3 DNA: TGTGCCAGCAGCTTAGCCCAGACGACCGGAAAACTGTTTTTT; CDR3 protein: CASSLAQTTGKLFF
J gene: TRBJ2-3; D gene: TRBD2; V gene: TRBV19; clone size: few; CDR3 DNA: TGTGCCAGTAGTATTATTCAAGCGGGAGATGGGGGAGATACGCAGTATTTT; CDR3 protein: CASSIIQAGDGGDTQYF
J gene: TRBJ1-1; D gene: TRBD1; V gene: TRBV4-2; clone size: .; CDR3 DNA: TGTGCCAGCAGCCGGGAGGACAGGATGAACACTGAAGCTTTCTTT; CDR3 protein: CASSREDRMNTEAFF
J gene: TRBJ2-3; D gene: TRBD2; V gene: TRBV4-3; clone size: few; CDR3 DNA: TGCGCCAGCAGCCGGAGACTAGCGGGAGGTGGGGTTAGGACAGATACGCAGTATTTT; CDR3 protein: CASSRRLAGGGVRTDTQYF
J gene: TRBJ1-5; D gene: TRBD1; V gene: TRBV28; clone size: few; CDR3 DNA: TGTGCCAGCGGACAGGGGGCAGTTCAGCCCCAGCATTTT; CDR3 protein: CASGQGAVQPQHF
J gene: TRBJ1-2; D gene: TRBD1; V gene: TRBV28; clone size: .; CDR3 DNA: TGTGCCAGCAGTTCCGGGACAGGGAATGGCTACACCTTC; CDR3 protein: CASSSGTGNGYTF
J gene: TRBJ2-7; D gene: .; V gene: TRBV6-5; clone size: .; CDR3 DNA: TGTGCCAGCAGTGTAGGCGGCCGCTCCTACGAGCAGTACTTC; CDR3 protein: CASSVGGRSYEQYF
J gene: TRBJ2-7; D gene: TRBD1; V gene: TRBV25-1; clone size: .; CDR3 DNA: TGTGCCAGCAGTGAAGGGACAGGGAACGAGCAGTACTTC; CDR3 protein: CASSEGTGNEQYF
J gene: TRBJ2-1; D gene: .; V gene: TRBV4-3; clone size: .; CDR3 DNA: TGCGCCAGCAGCCAATCCAGGCGAGGACAGCTTAATGAGCAGTTCTTC; CDR3 protein: CASSQSRRGQLNEQFF
J gene: TRBJ2-7; D gene: .; V gene: TRBV7-2; clone size: .; CDR3 DNA: TGTGCCAGCAGCTTCAGCCGGGGGTTTCGGGAGCAGTACTTC; CDR3 protein: CASSFSRGFREQYF
J gene: TRBJ2-1; D gene: .; V gene: TRBV6-6; clone size: .; CDR3 DNA: TGTGCCAGCAGACTACTCAATGAGCAGTTCTTC; CDR3 protein: CASRLLNEQFF
J gene: TRBJ2-7; D gene: TRBD2; V gene: TRBV7-8; clone size: few; CDR3 DNA: TGTGCCAGCAGAAATATACTAGCGAGCCCCGGGGAAACGTACTTC; CDR3 protein: CASRNILASPGETYF
J gene: TRBJ2-7; D gene: TRBD2; V gene: TRBV5-4; clone size: .; CDR3 DNA: TGTGCCAGCAGCCCGGGAGTAGCGGGAGCGCTAGGGCAGTACTTC; CDR3 protein: CASSPGVAGALGQYF
J gene: TRBJ2-7; D gene: .; V gene: TRBV7-9; clone size: few; CDR3 DNA: TGTGCCAGCAGCTCACGAGACCGAACCTACGAGCAGTACTTC; CDR3 protein: CASSSRDRTYEQYF
J gene: TRBJ2-5; D gene: .; V gene: TRBV5-1; clone size: .; CDR3 DNA: TGCGCCAGCAGCCAGGACGCGTACCAAGAGACCCAGTACTTC; CDR3 protein: CASSQDAYQETQYF
J gene: TRBJ1-5; D gene: .; V gene: TRBV7-8; clone size: .; CDR3 DNA: TGTGCCAGCAGCTTAAGTCGGTTAGGAGGGAACAATCAGCCCCAGCATTTT; CDR3 protein: CASSLSRLGGNNQPQHF
J gene: TRBJ2-5; D gene: .; V gene: TRBV7-2; clone size: few; CDR3 DNA: TGTGCCAGCAGTCCCAGCGGGCCCCAAGAGACCCAGTACTTC; CDR3 protein: CASSPSGPQETQYF